These 15 T cell receptor beta chains came from one sample sequenced in a study of T cells in Graves' hyperthyroidism and ophthalmopathy. The investigators amplified TCR beta CDR3 regions from RNA transcripts. The primer set for the first-round RT-PCR of the TCR CDR3 was HTBI. TCRdb redid the calling of the multiplex PCR reads with MiXCR, one entry per CDR3 protein. The table lists 500,000 or so distinct CDR3 sequences, around 15% of them singletons. The specimen sequenced was blood. The receptor source for this set is a woman in her twenties or thirties with Graves' ophthalmopathy.

In this sample, this clonotype turned up a few times. J is TRBJ1-2 and V is TRBV6-1; D is unresolved. This CDR3 has 13 amino acids. The germline CDR1 and CDR2 sequences are MNHNS and SASEGT. The V end lost 6 bases, the J end lost 4 bases, and 12 bases lay between the germline ends. CDR3 protein: CASSPIPFYGYTF. In DNA form, the CDR3 reads TGTGCCAGCAGCCCCATCCCATTCTATGGCTACACCTTC.

This clonotype showed up many times. This chain uses TRBV29-1 with TRBJ2-1; 8 nucleotides align to TRBD2. Trimming cost V 6 bases and J 6 bases; bases outside gene matches: 10. Germline V gene lookup returns CDR1 SQVTM and CDR2 ANQGSEA. The CDR3 length is 14 residues. CDR3 DNA sequence: TGCAGCGTGGCGCCTAGCGGGCTAGGCAATGAGCAGTTCTTC. The encoded protein is CSVAPSGLGNEQFF.

Worth noting for this clonotype: Lacking the conserved final phenylalanine or tryptophan, this CDR3 likely reflects a read error. The chain combines TRBV20-1 with TRBJ2-7, with D possibly matching TRBD1 (6 bases). This CDR3 is 15 amino acids long. Germline lookup yields CDR1 DFQATT and CDR2 SNEGSKA (reference sequence). V was trimmed by 5 bases and J by 3 bases, leaving 20 bases between them. The chain's CDR3 is CSASKTGLGDYEQYL. The CDR3 DNA reads as TGCAGTGCTTCCAAAACAGGGTTGGGGGACTACGAGCAGTACCTC.

This clonotype showed up many times. The rearrangement joins TRBV6-1 to TRBJ2-5, with D perhaps matching TRBD2 (5 bases). The germline CDR1 and CDR2 sequences are MNHNS and SASEGT. V was trimmed by 5 bases and J by 5 bases, leaving 18 bases between them. The CDR3 has 15 residues. The CDR3: CASSNRDLWRETQYF. The CDR3 nucleotides read TGTGCCAGCAGTAACCGAGACCTTTGGAGGGAGACCCAGTACTTC.

This chain uses TRBV7-9 with TRBJ2-1, with a possible D match to TRBD1 (6 bases). Trimming pared 2 bases from V and 9 bases from J, leaving 17 bases between. The length of the CDR3 is 15 residues. From germline, CDR1 is SEHNR and CDR2 FQNEAQ (reference sequence). The CDR3 here is CASSLITGRTGEQFF. The DNA for the CDR3 is TGTGCCAGCAGCTTAATCACAGGGCGAACGGGTGAGCAGTTCTTC.

The chain carries TRBV5-1 and TRBJ2-2; TRBD2 aligns across 7 bases. Germline V gene data show CDR1 as SGHRS and CDR2 as YFSETQ. Unmatched junction bases numbered 3, after V lost 2 bases and J lost 2 bases. The CDR3 extends over 15 amino acids. CDR3 protein: CASSLKRDNTGELFF. CDR3 nucleotides: TGCGCCAGCAGCTTAAAGCGGGATAACACCGGGGAGCTGTTTTTT.

The count of this clonotype is one. This may be a read error, as it is one base from a much larger clone. The chain uses TRBV7-9 and TRBJ2-4, with D unclear. Germline-derived CDR1 and CDR2 are SEHNR and FQNEAQ (reference sequence). CDR3 size: 16 residues. V dropped 3 bases and J dropped 5 bases, with 17 bases sitting between them. CDR3: CASSLEPFGGENIQYF. In nucleotides, the CDR3 is TGTGCCAGCAGCTTGGAGCCCTTCGGCGGCGAAAACATTCAGTACTTC.

This clonotype was observed many times. The chain is built from TRBV18 and TRBJ2-7, with D possibly being TRBD1 (5 bases). There are 14 residues in the CDR3. Germline CDR1 is KGHSH and CDR2 is LQKENI. V lost 1 base and J 2 bases, leaving 9 bases between the germline ends. The CDR3 loop is CASSPQPGTYEQYF. The CDR3 coding sequence is TGTGCCAGCTCACCACAACCAGGGACCTACGAGCAGTACTTC.

The genes are TRBV7-8 and TRBJ2-3; 11 bases match TRBD2. Germline V gene data show CDR1 as SGHVS and CDR2 as FQNEAQ. This CDR3 comprises 17 residues. V gave up 5 bases and J gave up 1 base; unmatched junction bases: 8. CDR3 DNA: TGTGCCAGCAGCACGGGACTAGCGGCCACTGGCACAGATACGCAGTATTTT. The encoded protein is CASSTGLAATGTDTQYF.

This clonotype was recorded many times. This rearrangement joins TRBV11-2 to TRBJ2-3; the D is unclear. The CDR3 runs 14 residues. The V end was cut by 5 bases, the J end by 6 bases, with 15 bases between. Germline CDR1 is SGHAT and CDR2 is FQNNGV. CDR3 bases: TGTGCCAGCAGCGTCTTAGCAGTTCGGGATACGCAGTATTTT. Translated, it gives CASSVLAVRDTQYF.

Many counts were recorded for this clonotype. V usage is TRBV28 and J usage is TRBJ2-3; 7 positions match TRBD2. Trimming removed 2 bases from V and 4 bases from J; junction bases left unmatched: 12. The V gene's germline CDR1 is MDHEN and CDR2 SYDVKM. This CDR3 is 17 amino acids long. The CDR3 sequence is CASSLPTTGLVSDTQYF. In DNA form, the CDR3 reads TGTGCCAGCAGTTTACCTACCACCGGACTAGTGTCAGATACGCAGTATTTT.

This clonotype came up a few times. The chain couples TRBV5-1 to TRBJ1-2; tentatively, D is TRBD1 (6 bases). Germline CDR1 and CDR2: SGHRS and YFSETQ. The V and J ends lost 0 bases and 8 bases respectively, with 11 bases between them. The CDR3 extends over 13 amino acids. The CDR3: CASSLVPGAGYTF. The CDR3 bases are TGCGCCAGCAGCTTGGTCCCGGGGGCGGGCTACACCTTC.

This clonotype was counted ten times or more. The chain uses TRBV18 and TRBJ2-3; possibly TRBD2 for D (6 bases). This CDR3 has 16 amino acids. The V end was cut by 0 bases, the J end by 0 bases, with 10 bases between. The V gene's germline CDR1 is KGHSH and CDR2 LQKENI. CDR3 sequence reads: CASSPPGGISTDTQYF. CDR3 DNA sequence: TGTGCCAGCTCACCACCGGGGGGAATTAGCACAGATACGCAGTATTTT.

In its sample, this clonotype was seen once. The chain has TRBV6-2 or TRBV6-3 and TRBJ2-2; D is perhaps TRBD1 (6 bases). The ends were cut back, 4 bases at V and 6 bases at J, with 18 bases in the middle. This CDR3 is built from 16 residues. Germline assignment: CDR1 MNHEY and CDR2 SVGEGT. CDR3 nucleotides: TGTGCCAGCAGTTTCAGGGGCCCCCAGGGCGCCGGGGAGCTGTTTTTT. It specifies CASSFRGPQGAGELFF.

V gene TRBV19 combines with J gene TRBJ2-2; 8 bases align to TRBD2. The CDR3 length is 15 residues. Germline lookup yields CDR1 LNHDA and CDR2 SQIVND (reference sequence). V lost 7 bases, J lost 4 bases, and 8 bases stayed unmatched. The CDR3 DNA is TGTGCCAGTACCCGGCTAGCGGGTACCACCGGGGAGCTGTTTTTT. Translated: CASTRLAGTTGELFF.